The rows below give T cell receptor beta chains drawn from one sample of a study of CD8 T cells in Susac syndrome. MiXCR was run by TCRdb on the immunoSEQ multiplex PCR reads, yielding one entry per CDR3 protein. The sample lists roughly 200,000 distinct CDR3 sequences, 85% to 95% seen once, with about 0.1% in the top ten. The sample was CD4+ T cells from PBMCs. These receptors all come from a human donor in good health. CDR3s include the opening cysteine and the closing phenylalanine or tryptophan. The order of the fields is V gene, CDR3 length, J gene, CDR3 protein.

V: TRBV19
length: 14
J: TRBJ2-4
CDR3: CASNNRGSKNIQYF

V: TRBV20-1
length: 16
J: TRBJ2-5
CDR3: CSARRSSGGDQETQYF

V: TRBV10-3
length: 11
J: TRBJ2-3
CDR3: CAIARTDTQYF

V: TRBV6-6
length: 16
J: TRBJ2-5
CDR3: CASSSPGTGKKETQYF

V: TRBV19
length: 13
J: TRBJ1-1
CDR3: CASIKRMNTEAFF

V: TRBV12-3/TRBV12-4
length: 16
J: TRBJ2-5
CDR3: CASSSPGTGVGETQYF

V: TRBV27
length: 12
J: TRBJ1-1
CDR3: CASRWGNTEAFF

V: TRBV4-1
length: 18
J: TRBJ2-2
CDR3: CASSHPPPGTGNTGELFF

V: TRBV19
length: 15
J: TRBJ2-7
CDR3: CASSMSPTAVYEQYF

V: TRBV5-1
length: 13
J: TRBJ2-5
CDR3: CASSRLYQETQYF

V: TRBV28
length: 17
J: TRBJ1-3
CDR3: CASSGDGTGDFGNTIYF

V: TRBV7-9
length: 13
J: TRBJ1-2
CDR3: CASTSGTGSGYTF

V: TRBV6-5
length: 14
J: TRBJ2-4
CDR3: CASSYSGRENIQYF

V: TRBV3-1
length: 16
J: TRBJ1-1
CDR3: CASSRALGRRNTEAFF

V: TRBV3-1
length: 17
J: TRBJ1-2
CDR3: CASSQGEFRGPNYGYTF

V: TRBV7-2
length: 15
J: TRBJ2-3
CDR3: CASTPGGSGKSTQYF

V: TRBV24-1
length: 18
J: TRBJ2-5
CDR3: CATSDSSAYRGPQETQYF

V: TRBV14
length: 15
J: TRBJ1-1
CDR3: CASSQVRGWNTEAFF

V: TRBV3-1
length: 18
J: TRBJ1-2
CDR3: CASSQGFQGPTANYGYTF

V: TRBV6-5
length: 14
J: TRBJ1-2
CDR3: CASSYLQGAGGYTF

V: TRBV30
length: 13
J: TRBJ1-2
CDR3: CAWSEVPIGGYTF

V: TRBV3-1
length: 12
J: TRBJ2-1
CDR3: CASSRGLATQFF

V: TRBV6-2/TRBV6-3
length: 17
J: TRBJ2-1
CDR3: CASSSQKVWPTYNEQFF

V: TRBV7-2
length: 17
J: TRBJ1-6
CDR3: CASSPRAGGFNNSPLHF

V: TRBV12-3/TRBV12-4
length: 15
J: TRBJ2-2
CDR3: CASLPYGSNTGELFF

V: TRBV6-6
length: 13
J: TRBJ1-5
CDR3: CASSNDRNQPQHF

V: TRBV20-1
length: 12
J: TRBJ1-1
CDR3: CSANGFTDEAFF

V: TRBV19
length: 13
J: TRBJ1-1
CDR3: CASSNSGNTEAFF

V: TRBV28
length: 12
J: TRBJ1-2
CDR3: CASRIQGYGYTF

V: TRBV29-1
length: 14
J: TRBJ2-2
CDR3: CSARRGVGTGELFF

V: TRBV6-1
length: 18
J: TRBJ1-4
CDR3: CASRGGRFLIATNEKLFF

V: TRBV11-2
length: 13
J: TRBJ1-5
CDR3: CASSPGPGQPQHF

V: TRBV7-9
length: 15
J: TRBJ1-2
CDR3: CASSFSGQGGTGYTF

V: TRBV7-9
length: 16
J: TRBJ1-4
CDR3: CASSSRGSATNEKLFF